What follows is one TCR beta chain and its context. The antigen is unknown. This entry belongs to a study of T cell repertoires in cytomegalovirus infection. A single record per CDR3 protein comes from TCRdb applying MiXCR to the reads. Here the sample spans hundreds of thousands of distinct CDR3 sequences, less than 35% being singletons. CDR1 and CDR2 from the germline V gene are ENHRY and SYGVKD. The CDR3 sequence is 14 residues long. V lost 0 bases and J lost 7, with 13 bases in between. Here the sequenced sample was cultured CD8+ T cells from PBMCs, taken from culture after CMV antigen stimulation. The clonotype was recovered from a human donor in good health (CMV status not recorded). Some clones in this sample may be carry-over from other donors' samples. The chain uses TRBV10-3 and TRBJ2-7; a possible D gene is TRBD1 (7 bases). The chain's CDR3 is CAISESISGGEQYF. The CDR3 DNA follows: TGTGCCATCAGTGAGTCGATCTCAGGGGGGGAGCAGTACTTC.